Listed below are T cell receptor beta chains from one sample, sequenced in a study of shared clonotypes between healthy human individuals. Libraries were prepared by immunoSEQ multiplex PCR; TCRdb keeps only in-frame clonotypes and omits some of them. The data show roughly 2,500,000 clones, with approximately 94% seen just once and about 0.38% held by the top ten. The specimen was naive CD4+ T cells from PBMCs. Source of these receptors: a man aged 18 to 29 in good health. Some clones in this sample may be carry-over from other donors' samples. CDR3s include the opening cysteine and the closing phenylalanine or tryptophan. A D gene is named only where the DNA matches it firmly. Some rows have no size entry. The others give once, few or many, or a class for an expanded clone.

V gene: TRBV13; D gene: NA; J gene: TRBJ2-3; clone size: NA; CDR3 DNA: TGTGCCAGCAGCCAGCGAGGGGATACGCAGTATTTT; CDR3 protein: CASSQRGDTQYF
V gene: TRBV7-3; D gene: TRBD2; J gene: TRBJ2-1; clone size: NA; CDR3 DNA: TGTGCCAGCAGCTTAAGGGCTAGCGGTTCCGGGAATCGGCAGTTCTTC; CDR3 protein: CASSLRASGSGNRQFF
V gene: TRBV18; D gene: NA; J gene: TRBJ2-7; clone size: NA; CDR3 DNA: TGTGCCAGCTCACCACAGCGAAGGACCTACGAGCAGTACTTC; CDR3 protein: CASSPQRRTYEQYF
V gene: TRBV28; D gene: NA; J gene: TRBJ1-6; clone size: NA; CDR3 DNA: TGTGCCAGCAGTCTAAAGTTAGGGGCGAGGAATTCACCCCTCCACTTT; CDR3 protein: CASSLKLGARNSPLHF
V gene: TRBV5-4; D gene: NA; J gene: TRBJ2-2; clone size: once; CDR3 DNA: TGTGCCAGCAGCTTGGGGGGCGCCCGCGGGGAGCTGTTTTTT; CDR3 protein: CASSLGGARGELFF
V gene: TRBV19; D gene: NA; J gene: TRBJ1-1; clone size: NA; CDR3 DNA: TGTGCCAGTAGTATAGATCCCGGCCAGGGGCGACTCATGAACACTGAAGCTTTCTTT; CDR3 protein: CASSIDPGQGRLMNTEAFF
V gene: TRBV7-2; D gene: NA; J gene: TRBJ1-3; clone size: NA; CDR3 DNA: TGTGCCAGCAGCTTAGAATCGGGGCGAGGAAACACCATATATTTT; CDR3 protein: CASSLESGRGNTIYF
V gene: TRBV19; D gene: NA; J gene: TRBJ2-7; clone size: NA; CDR3 DNA: TGTGCCAGTAGGGAGGACGGAGGAACCGCCGAGCAGTACTTC; CDR3 protein: CASREDGGTAEQYF
V gene: TRBV5-1; D gene: NA; J gene: TRBJ1-4; clone size: NA; CDR3 DNA: TGCGCCAGCAGCTTGGAGGATCCCAGCGGGGGAAAACTGTTTTTT; CDR3 protein: CASSLEDPSGGKLFF
V gene: TRBV9; D gene: NA; J gene: TRBJ1-1; clone size: NA; CDR3 DNA: TGTGCCAGCAGCGTAACGACCGTGAACACTGAAGCTTTCTTT; CDR3 protein: CASSVTTVNTEAFF
V gene: TRBV29-1; D gene: NA; J gene: TRBJ2-3; clone size: NA; CDR3 DNA: TGCAGCGTAGACGGGAGTCCAGATACGCAGTATTTT; CDR3 protein: CSVDGSPDTQYF
V gene: TRBV5-1; D gene: TRBD1; J gene: TRBJ1-1; clone size: NA; CDR3 DNA: TGCGCCAGCAGCCCCAGGACAGGGGCAAAGACCAATGAAGCTTTCTTT; CDR3 protein: CASSPRTGAKTNEAFF
V gene: TRBV9; D gene: NA; J gene: TRBJ2-7; clone size: NA; CDR3 DNA: TGTGCCAGCAGCGTAGTAAGGGAGTTTGGCGAGCAGTACTTC; CDR3 protein: CASSVVREFGEQYF
V gene: TRBV18; D gene: NA; J gene: TRBJ1-2; clone size: NA; CDR3 DNA: TGTGCCAGCTCACCAGCCAGCCAAAACTATGGCTACACCTTC; CDR3 protein: CASSPASQNYGYTF
V gene: TRBV28; D gene: NA; J gene: TRBJ1-5; clone size: few; CDR3 DNA: TGTGCCAGCAGCCGGGACGGCAATCAGCCCCAGCATTTT; CDR3 protein: CASSRDGNQPQHF
V gene: TRBV28; D gene: NA; J gene: TRBJ2-7; clone size: NA; CDR3 DNA: TGTGCCAGCAGTCAAGGGTGGGGGCTTAGTAGAATCTCCTACGAGCAGTACTTC; CDR3 protein: CASSQGWGLSRISYEQYF
V gene: TRBV10-3; D gene: NA; J gene: TRBJ2-1; clone size: NA; CDR3 DNA: TGTGCCATCAGTGAGTCTTGGAGGAATGAGCAGTTCTTC; CDR3 protein: CAISESWRNEQFF
V gene: TRBV5-5; D gene: NA; J gene: TRBJ2-7; clone size: NA; CDR3 DNA: TGTGCCAGCAGCTTCGGTGGCGAGCAGTACTTC; CDR3 protein: CASSFGGEQYF
V gene: TRBV6-1; D gene: NA; J gene: TRBJ2-7; clone size: NA; CDR3 DNA: TGTGCCAGCAGTGGTTTTCGCAGGGCTTACGAGCAGTACTTC; CDR3 protein: CASSGFRRAYEQYF
V gene: TRBV10-3; D gene: NA; J gene: TRBJ1-3; clone size: NA; CDR3 DNA: TGTGCCATCAGTGCCCAGGTTGAGGTGGGAAACACCATATATTTT; CDR3 protein: CAISAQVEVGNTIYF
V gene: TRBV7-2; D gene: NA; J gene: TRBJ1-3; clone size: NA; CDR3 DNA: TGTGCCAGCAGCTTAGCGGTAAACACCATATATTTT; CDR3 protein: CASSLAVNTIYF
V gene: TRBV7-8; D gene: NA; J gene: TRBJ2-3; clone size: NA; CDR3 DNA: TGTGCCAGCAACCCGCTCGGTCTCAGCACAGATACGCAGTATTTT; CDR3 protein: CASNPLGLSTDTQYF
V gene: TRBV6-5; D gene: NA; J gene: TRBJ2-1; clone size: NA; CDR3 DNA: TGTGCCAGCAGTTACTCTGACGGTGAGCAGTTCTTC; CDR3 protein: CASSYSDGEQFF
V gene: TRBV10-1; D gene: NA; J gene: TRBJ2-7; clone size: NA; CDR3 DNA: TGCGCCAGCGGGGGAGCAACCTACGAGCAGTACTTC; CDR3 protein: CASGGATYEQYF
V gene: TRBV18; D gene: NA; J gene: TRBJ1-1; clone size: NA; CDR3 DNA: TGTGCCAGCTCACCACCGGGCAGCCGTAACACTGAAGCTTTCTTT; CDR3 protein: CASSPPGSRNTEAFF
V gene: TRBV5-4; D gene: NA; J gene: TRBJ2-5; clone size: NA; CDR3 DNA: TGTGCCAGCAGCTTTATGCAGACCCAGTACTTC; CDR3 protein: CASSFMQTQYF
V gene: TRBV5-5; D gene: TRBD1; J gene: TRBJ2-7; clone size: NA; CDR3 DNA: TGTGCCAGCAGCTCAAGGCCGGGACAGGGGGCGCTTGAGCAGTACTTC; CDR3 protein: CASSSRPGQGALEQYF
V gene: TRBV6-5; D gene: TRBD2; J gene: TRBJ2-7; clone size: NA; CDR3 DNA: TGTGCCAGCAGTGGTCGACTAGCGGGAGGTTACGAGCAGTACTTC; CDR3 protein: CASSGRLAGGYEQYF
V gene: TRBV18; D gene: TRBD2; J gene: TRBJ2-7; clone size: NA; CDR3 DNA: TGTGCCAGCTCACCATTCCAGGTAGCGGGATTGAACGAGCAGTACTTC; CDR3 protein: CASSPFQVAGLNEQYF
V gene: TRBV7-6; D gene: NA; J gene: TRBJ1-1; clone size: few; CDR3 DNA: TGTGCCAGCACCGCTTACCTTAACACTGAAGCTTTCTTT; CDR3 protein: CASTAYLNTEAFF
V gene: TRBV4-2; D gene: TRBD1; J gene: TRBJ1-2; clone size: NA; CDR3 DNA: TGTGCCAGCAGTCACCGCAAATGGACAGGGGCTCTCTTAAACTATGGCTACACCTTC; CDR3 protein: CASSHRKWTGALLNYGYTF
V gene: TRBV6-1; D gene: TRBD1; J gene: TRBJ1-5; clone size: NA; CDR3 DNA: TGTGCCAGCAGTGCTACAGGGGACGCTCAGCCCCAGCATTTT; CDR3 protein: CASSATGDAQPQHF
V gene: TRBV29-1; D gene: NA; J gene: TRBJ1-2; clone size: NA; CDR3 DNA: TGCAGCGTTATTATCTTGGGCTCTGATGGCTACACCTTC; CDR3 protein: CSVIILGSDGYTF
V gene: TRBV6-5; D gene: TRBD1; J gene: TRBJ2-2; clone size: NA; CDR3 DNA: TGTGCCAGCAGTTACTGGGACAGACACACCGGGGAGCTGTTTTTT; CDR3 protein: CASSYWDRHTGELFF
V gene: TRBV27; D gene: TRBD1; J gene: TRBJ2-1; clone size: NA; CDR3 DNA: TGTGCCAGCAGACCGGGACAGAACTACAATGAGCAGTTCTTC; CDR3 protein: CASRPGQNYNEQFF
V gene: TRBV19; D gene: NA; J gene: TRBJ2-7; clone size: once; CDR3 DNA: TGTGCCAGTAGTACCCGCGGCAGGACAGCCCAGTACTTC; CDR3 protein: CASSTRGRTAQYF
V gene: TRBV19; D gene: NA; J gene: TRBJ2-5; clone size: NA; CDR3 DNA: TGTGCCAGTAGTACGTCCGGAGGACTTGAGACCCAGTACTTC; CDR3 protein: CASSTSGGLETQYF
V gene: TRBV7-9; D gene: NA; J gene: TRBJ1-1; clone size: few; CDR3 DNA: TGTGCCAGCAGCTTAAGTCCGTACACTGAAGCTTTCTTT; CDR3 protein: CASSLSPYTEAFF
V gene: TRBV7-2; D gene: TRBD2; J gene: TRBJ2-5; clone size: NA; CDR3 DNA: TGTGCCAGCAGCTTAGTCCGGGGTAGCGGGAGAGGAGAGACCCAGTACTTC; CDR3 protein: CASSLVRGSGRGETQYF
V gene: TRBV5-1; D gene: TRBD2; J gene: TRBJ2-5; clone size: NA; CDR3 DNA: TGCGCCAGCAGCCCGACAGGACTAGCGATCACCCAAGAGACCCAGTACTTC; CDR3 protein: CASSPTGLAITQETQYF
V gene: TRBV5-4; D gene: NA; J gene: TRBJ1-1; clone size: NA; CDR3 DNA: TGTGCCAGCAGCTTGGTGAACACTGAAGCTTTCTTT; CDR3 protein: CASSLVNTEAFF
V gene: TRBV6-5; D gene: NA; J gene: TRBJ2-7; clone size: NA; CDR3 DNA: TGTGCCAGCAGTTCTTTTCGGGAGCAGTACTTC; CDR3 protein: CASSSFREQYF
V gene: TRBV7-8; D gene: NA; J gene: TRBJ1-2; clone size: once; CDR3 DNA: TGTGCCAGCAGCTTAGGGGGGGCGGGATCGAACTATGGCTACACCTTC; CDR3 protein: CASSLGGAGSNYGYTF
V gene: TRBV5-1; D gene: NA; J gene: TRBJ2-1; clone size: NA; CDR3 DNA: TGCGCCACCAGTACCGGGTCTTACAATGAGCAGTTCTTC; CDR3 protein: CATSTGSYNEQFF